The T cell receptor (beta chain) described here comes from a study of T cell responses to AZD1222 COVID-19 vaccine. Assay: immunoSEQ multiplex PCR; the TCRdb copy retains only in-frame clones and omits some. The profile covers tens of thousands of clones, with about 87% appearing a single time and 5% to 6% taken by the ten largest. Whole-study results and caveats: Donors, mostly white British, included more females; clonal diversity was possibly underestimated.

In the case of this clone: Its target is unknown.

Trimming shortened V by 5 bases and J by 3 bases, and 13 bases separated the two germline ends. CDR3 length: 14 residues. Germline CDR1 is MDHEN and CDR2 is SYDVKM. The starting material was peripheral blood, obtained on day 0 of AZD1222 vaccination. V gene TRBV28 combines with J gene TRBJ1-1, with D tentatively TRBD1 (5 bases). This receptor was obtained from an adult in good health. The CDR3 DNA follows: TGTGCCAGCAGTCCGGCAGGGAAGGACACTGAAGCTTTCTTT. Protein: CASSPAGKDTEAFF.